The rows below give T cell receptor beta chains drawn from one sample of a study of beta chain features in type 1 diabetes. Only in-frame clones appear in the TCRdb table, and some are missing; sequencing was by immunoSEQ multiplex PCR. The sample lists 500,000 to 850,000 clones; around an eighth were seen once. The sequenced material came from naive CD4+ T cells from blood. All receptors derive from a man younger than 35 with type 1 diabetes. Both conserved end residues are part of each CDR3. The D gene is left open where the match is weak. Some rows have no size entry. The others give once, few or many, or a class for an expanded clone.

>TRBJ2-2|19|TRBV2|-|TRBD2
CASSQTGLAGVRRAGELFF
TGTGCCAGCAGTCAAACGGGACTAGCGGGAGTAAGAAGGGCCGGGGAGCTGTTTTTT
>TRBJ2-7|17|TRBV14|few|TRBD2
CASSHTAGLGRDWEQYF
TGTGCCAGCAGCCATACCGCGGGACTAGGGAGAGACTGGGAGCAGTACTTC
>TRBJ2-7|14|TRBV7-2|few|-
CASSLVSGDYEQYF
TGTGCCAGCAGCTTAGTATCTGGGGACTACGAGCAGTACTTC
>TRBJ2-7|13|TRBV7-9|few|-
CASSRTVSYEQYF
TGTGCCAGCAGCAGGACAGTGTCCTACGAGCAGTACTTC
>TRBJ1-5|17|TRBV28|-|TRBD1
CASSSLGQGGDNQPQHF
TGTGCCAGCAGTTCCCTTGGACAGGGAGGTGACAATCAGCCCCAGCATTTT
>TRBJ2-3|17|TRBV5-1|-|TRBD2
CASSLLASGASTDTQYF
TGCGCCAGCAGCTTGTTAGCTAGCGGGGCGAGCACAGATACGCAGTATTTT
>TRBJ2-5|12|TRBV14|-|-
CASSPRRETQYF
TGTGCCAGCAGCCCCCGTCGAGAGACCCAGTACTTC
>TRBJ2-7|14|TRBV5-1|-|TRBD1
CASSSPGQNYEQYF
TGCGCCAGCAGCTCACCGGGACAGAATTACGAGCAGTACTTC
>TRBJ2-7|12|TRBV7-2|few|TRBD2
CASSPGGAGKYF
TGTGCCAGCAGCCCCGGGGGGGCAGGAAAGTACTTC
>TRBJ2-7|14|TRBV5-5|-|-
CASSWAALVYEQYF
TGTGCCAGCAGCTGGGCGGCTCTGGTCTACGAGCAGTACTTC